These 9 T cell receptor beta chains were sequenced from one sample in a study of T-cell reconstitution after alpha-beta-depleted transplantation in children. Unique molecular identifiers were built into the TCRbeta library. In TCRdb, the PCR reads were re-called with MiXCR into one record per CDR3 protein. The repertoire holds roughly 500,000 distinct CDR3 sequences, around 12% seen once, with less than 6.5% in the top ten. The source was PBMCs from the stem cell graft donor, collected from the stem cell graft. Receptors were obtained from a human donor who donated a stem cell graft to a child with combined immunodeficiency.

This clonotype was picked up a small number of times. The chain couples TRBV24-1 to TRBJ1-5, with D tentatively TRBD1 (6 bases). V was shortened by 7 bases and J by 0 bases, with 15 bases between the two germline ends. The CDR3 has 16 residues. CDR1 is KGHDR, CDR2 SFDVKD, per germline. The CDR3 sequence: CATSPTGHFSNQPQHF. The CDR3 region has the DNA TGTGCCACCAGCCCTACGGGACACTTTAGCAATCAGCCCCAGCATTTT.

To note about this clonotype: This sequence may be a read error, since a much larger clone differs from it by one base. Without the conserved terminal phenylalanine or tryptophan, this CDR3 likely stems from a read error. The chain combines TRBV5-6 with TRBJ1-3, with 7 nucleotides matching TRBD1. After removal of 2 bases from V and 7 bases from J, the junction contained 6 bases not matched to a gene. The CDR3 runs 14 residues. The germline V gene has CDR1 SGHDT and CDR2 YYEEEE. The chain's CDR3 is CASSFTGAKNTIYS. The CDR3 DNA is TGTGCCAGCAGCTTTACAGGGGCAAAGAACACCATATATTCT.

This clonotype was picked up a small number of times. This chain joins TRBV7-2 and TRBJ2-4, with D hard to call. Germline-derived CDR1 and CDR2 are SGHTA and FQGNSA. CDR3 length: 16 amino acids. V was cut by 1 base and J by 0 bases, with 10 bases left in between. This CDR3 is CASSLDTRIAKNIQYF. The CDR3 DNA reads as TGTGCCAGCAGCTTAGATACTCGGATAGCCAAAAACATTCAGTACTTC.

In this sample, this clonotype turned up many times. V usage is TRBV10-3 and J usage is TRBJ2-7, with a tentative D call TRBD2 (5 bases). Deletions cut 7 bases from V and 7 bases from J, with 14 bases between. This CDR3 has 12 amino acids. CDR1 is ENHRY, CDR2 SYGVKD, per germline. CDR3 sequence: CAITDSQGEQYF. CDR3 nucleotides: TGTGCCATCACGGACTCCCAAGGAGAGCAGTACTTC.

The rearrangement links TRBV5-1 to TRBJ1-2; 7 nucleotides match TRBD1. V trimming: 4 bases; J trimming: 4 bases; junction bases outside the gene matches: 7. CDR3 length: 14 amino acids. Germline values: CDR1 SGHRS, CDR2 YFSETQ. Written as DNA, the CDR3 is TGCGCCAGCAGCCGCAGGGGGGATTCCTATGGCTACACCTTC. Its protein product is CASSRRGDSYGYTF.

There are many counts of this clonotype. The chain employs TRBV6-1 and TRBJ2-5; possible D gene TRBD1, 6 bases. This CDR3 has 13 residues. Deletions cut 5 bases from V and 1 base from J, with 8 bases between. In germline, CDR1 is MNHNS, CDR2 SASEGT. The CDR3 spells CASSRGTQETQYF. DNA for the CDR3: TGTGCCAGCAGTAGGGGGACCCAAGAGACCCAGTACTTC.

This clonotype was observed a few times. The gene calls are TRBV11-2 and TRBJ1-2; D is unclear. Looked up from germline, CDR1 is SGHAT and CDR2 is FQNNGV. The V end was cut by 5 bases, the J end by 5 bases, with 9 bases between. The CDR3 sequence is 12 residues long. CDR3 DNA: TGTGCCAGCAGCCAGCAGGCGTATGGCTACACCTTC. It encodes CASSQQAYGYTF.

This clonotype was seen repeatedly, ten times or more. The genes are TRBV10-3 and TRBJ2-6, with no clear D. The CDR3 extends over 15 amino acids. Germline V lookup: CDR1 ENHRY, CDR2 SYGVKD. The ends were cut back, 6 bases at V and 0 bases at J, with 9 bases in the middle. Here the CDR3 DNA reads TGTGCCATCAGCCATTCGAGCTCTGGGGCCAACGTCCTGACTTTC. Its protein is CAISHSSSGANVLTF.

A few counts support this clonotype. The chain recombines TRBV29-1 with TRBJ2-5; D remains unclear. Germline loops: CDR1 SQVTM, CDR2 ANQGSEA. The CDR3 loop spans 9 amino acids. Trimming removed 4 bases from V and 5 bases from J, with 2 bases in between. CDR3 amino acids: CSVVETQYF. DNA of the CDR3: TGCAGCGTTGTGGAGACCCAGTACTTC.